In its sample, the clone carrying this T cell receptor beta chain was seen a few times. The data are from a study of blood T cell repertoires in COVID-19. Germline V gives CDR1 LNHDA, CDR2 SQIVND (reference sequence). The ends were cut back, 9 bases at V and 4 bases at J, with 13 bases in the middle. This CDR3 spans 13 amino acids. Clones were read by immunoSEQ multiplex PCR, and TCRdb kept only the in-frame ones, dropping some. The data contain roughly 250,000 clones, 65% to 85% of them seen just once; the ten biggest clones take up approximately 15%. This clonotype was obtained from an older person with COVID-19, enrolled during active disease. The V gene is TRBV19, the J gene TRBJ1-5, with D tentatively TRBD1 (6 bases). The sample was peripheral blood. Written as DNA, the CDR3 is TGTGCCAGCCGGGACACAGATAATCAGCCCCAGCATTTT. This codes for CASRDTDNQPQHF.